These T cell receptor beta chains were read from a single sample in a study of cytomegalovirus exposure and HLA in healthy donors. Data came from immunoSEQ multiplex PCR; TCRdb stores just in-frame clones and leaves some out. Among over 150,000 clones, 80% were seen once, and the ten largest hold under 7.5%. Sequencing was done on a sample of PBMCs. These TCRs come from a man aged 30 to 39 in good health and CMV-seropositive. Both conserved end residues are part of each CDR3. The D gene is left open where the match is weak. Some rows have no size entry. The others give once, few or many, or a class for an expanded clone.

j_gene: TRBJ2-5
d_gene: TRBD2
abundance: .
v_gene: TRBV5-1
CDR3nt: TGCGCCAGCAGCTCCGGGACTACCGGGGCCCAGTACTTC
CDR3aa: CASSSGTTGAQYF

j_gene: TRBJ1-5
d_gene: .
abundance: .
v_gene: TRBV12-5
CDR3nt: TGTGCTAGTGCCCTCAGCGGTAGCAATCAGCCCCAGCATTTT
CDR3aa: CASALSGSNQPQHF

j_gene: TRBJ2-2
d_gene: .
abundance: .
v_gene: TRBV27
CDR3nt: TGTGCCAGCAACCCATTAACGAGCACCGGGGAGCTGTTTTTT
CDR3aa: CASNPLTSTGELFF

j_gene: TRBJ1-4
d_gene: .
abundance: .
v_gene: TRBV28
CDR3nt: TGTGCCAGCAGTTTATCAAGGGGGACTAATGAAAAACTGTTTTTT
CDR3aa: CASSLSRGTNEKLFF

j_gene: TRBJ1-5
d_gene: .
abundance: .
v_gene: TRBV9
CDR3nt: TGTGCCAGCAGTCCCCGCGGGGGGGAGCCCCAGCATTTT
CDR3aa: CASSPRGGEPQHF

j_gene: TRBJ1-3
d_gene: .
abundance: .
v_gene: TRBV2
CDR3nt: TGTGCCAGCAGTGTCTCCGGAAACACCATATATTTT
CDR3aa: CASSVSGNTIYF

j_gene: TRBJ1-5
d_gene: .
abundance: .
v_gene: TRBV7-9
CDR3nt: TGTGCCAGCAGCTTAGGTTGGGGGGGCGAGGGCAATCAGCCCCAGCATTTT
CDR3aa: CASSLGWGGEGNQPQHF

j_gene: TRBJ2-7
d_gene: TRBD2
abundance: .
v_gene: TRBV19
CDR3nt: TGTGCCAGTAGTATTGGGGGGGTTCAGAGGAACGAGCAGTACTTC
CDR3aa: CASSIGGVQRNEQYF

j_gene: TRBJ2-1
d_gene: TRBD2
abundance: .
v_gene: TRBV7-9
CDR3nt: TGTGCCAGCAGCTCAACTAAGTTTAGCGGGAGGTATTATGAGCAGTTCTTC
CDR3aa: CASSSTKFSGRYYEQFF

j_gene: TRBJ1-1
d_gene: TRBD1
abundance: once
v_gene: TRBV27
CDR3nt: TGTGCCAGCAGTTTATATCAGGGGGTAAGCACTGAAGCTTTCTTT
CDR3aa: CASSLYQGVSTEAFF

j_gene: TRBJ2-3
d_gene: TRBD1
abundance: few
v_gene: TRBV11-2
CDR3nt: TGTGCCAGCAGCAGAAGGGGGCTCACAGATACGCAGTATTTT
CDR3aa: CASSRRGLTDTQYF

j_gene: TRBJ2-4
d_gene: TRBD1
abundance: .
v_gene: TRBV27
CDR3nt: TGTGCCAGACAATGGGACAGGGAGAAGGAGGTTCAGTACTTC
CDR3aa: CARQWDREKEVQYF

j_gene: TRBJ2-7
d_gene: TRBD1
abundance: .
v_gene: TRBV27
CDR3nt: TGTGCCAGCAGTTTAAGGGGGCTCTACGAGCAGTACTTC
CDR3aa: CASSLRGLYEQYF

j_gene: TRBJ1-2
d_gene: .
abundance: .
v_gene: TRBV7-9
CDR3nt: TGTGCCAGCAGCGTCCCGACGGGGGACGGCTACACCTTC
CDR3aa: CASSVPTGDGYTF

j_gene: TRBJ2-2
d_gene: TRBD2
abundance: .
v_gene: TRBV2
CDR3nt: TGTGCCAGCAGTGCAGCGGGAGGGCGTACCGGGGAGCTGTTTTTT
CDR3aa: CASSAAGGRTGELFF

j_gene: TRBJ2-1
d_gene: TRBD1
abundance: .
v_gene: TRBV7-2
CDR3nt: TGTGCCAGCAGCTTTACAGGGGGCAATGAGCAGTTCTTC
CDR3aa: CASSFTGGNEQFF

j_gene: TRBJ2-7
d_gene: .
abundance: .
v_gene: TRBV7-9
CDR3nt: TGTGCCAGCAGCTTATCGGGCTACGAGCAGTACTTC
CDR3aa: CASSLSGYEQYF

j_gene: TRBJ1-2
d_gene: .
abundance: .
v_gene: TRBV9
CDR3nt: TGTGCCAGCAGAGCCACTTTAGGCTACACCTTC
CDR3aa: CASRATLGYTF

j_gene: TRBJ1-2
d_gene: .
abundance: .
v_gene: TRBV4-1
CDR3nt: TGCGCCAGCAGCCCGGTCCCAAGGACCTCGGGATACTATGGCTACACCTTC
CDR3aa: CASSPVPRTSGYYGYTF

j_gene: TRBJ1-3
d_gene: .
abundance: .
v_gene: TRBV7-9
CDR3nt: TGTGCCAGCAGCTTAGAGCATGGGCAGGCCTCTGGAAACACCATATATTTT
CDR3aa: CASSLEHGQASGNTIYF

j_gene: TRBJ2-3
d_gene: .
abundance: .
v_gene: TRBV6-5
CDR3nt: TGTGCCACCCAGGGATCGGATACGCAGTATTTT
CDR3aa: CATQGSDTQYF

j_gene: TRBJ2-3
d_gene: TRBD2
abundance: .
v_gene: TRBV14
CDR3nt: TGTGCCAGCAGCCAAGGGACTAGCGGGAGAACCTCCGGCACAGATACGCAGTATTTT
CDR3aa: CASSQGTSGRTSGTDTQYF

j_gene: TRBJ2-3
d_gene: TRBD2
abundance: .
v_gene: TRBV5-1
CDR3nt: TGCGCCAGCAGATCGGTGGGGGGGGGAACAGATACGCAGTATTTT
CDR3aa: CASRSVGGGTDTQYF

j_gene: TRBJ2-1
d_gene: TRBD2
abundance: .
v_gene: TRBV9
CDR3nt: TGTGCCAGCAGCGTAGCTTCGGGGACTAGCGGAGTTCCCAATGAGCAGTTCTTC
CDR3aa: CASSVASGTSGVPNEQFF

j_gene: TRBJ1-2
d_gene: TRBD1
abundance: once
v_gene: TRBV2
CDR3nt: TGTGCCAGTCTTATTGGACAGGGGCGTTTCTATGGCTACACCTTC
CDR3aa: CASLIGQGRFYGYTF

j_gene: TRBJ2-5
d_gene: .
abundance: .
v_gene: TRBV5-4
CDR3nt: TGTGCCAGCAGCCCGAGGGGGAATCTAGAGACCCAGTACTTC
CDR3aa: CASSPRGNLETQYF

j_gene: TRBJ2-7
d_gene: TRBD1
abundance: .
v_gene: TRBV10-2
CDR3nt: TGCGCCAGCAGACCAACAGGGGCCCCCTACGAGCAGTACTTC
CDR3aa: CASRPTGAPYEQYF

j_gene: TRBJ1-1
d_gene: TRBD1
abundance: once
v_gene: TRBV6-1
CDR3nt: TGTGCCAGCGGGGGGACAGGGTACACTGAAGCTTTCTTT
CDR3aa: CASGGTGYTEAFF

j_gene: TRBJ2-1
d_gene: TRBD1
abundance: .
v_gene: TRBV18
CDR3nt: TGTGCCAGCTCACGAATGGGACAGGGGAGGAACAATGAGCAGTTCTTC
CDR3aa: CASSRMGQGRNNEQFF

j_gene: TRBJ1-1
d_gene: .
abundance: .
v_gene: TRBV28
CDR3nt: TGTGCCAGCAGCCCCCGGGGTTCGGCTTTCTTT
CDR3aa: CASSPRGSAFF

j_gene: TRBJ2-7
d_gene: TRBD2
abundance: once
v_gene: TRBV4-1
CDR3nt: TGCGCCAGCAGCCAAGAACTAGCGGGTCGTCACTCCTACGAGCAGTACTTC
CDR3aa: CASSQELAGRHSYEQYF

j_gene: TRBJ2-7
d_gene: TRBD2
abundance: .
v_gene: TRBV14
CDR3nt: TGTGCCAGCAGCACACGTACCGGGACTAGCGGGACGGGTGAGCAGTACTTC
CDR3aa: CASSTRTGTSGTGEQYF

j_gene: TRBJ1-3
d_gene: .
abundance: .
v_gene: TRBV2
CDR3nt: TGTGCCAGCACACCTAACAGGGCCAACTCTGGAAACACCATATATTTT
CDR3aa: CASTPNRANSGNTIYF

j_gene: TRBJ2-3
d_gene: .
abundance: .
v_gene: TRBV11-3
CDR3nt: TGTGCCAGCAGCTTGGGCCGGGACACCACAGATACGCAGTATTTT
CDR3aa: CASSLGRDTTDTQYF

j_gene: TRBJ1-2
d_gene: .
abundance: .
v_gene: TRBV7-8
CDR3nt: TGTGCCAGCAGCTTCCTGCGGAGAATTGAGAATGGCTACACCTTC
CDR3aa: CASSFLRRIENGYTF

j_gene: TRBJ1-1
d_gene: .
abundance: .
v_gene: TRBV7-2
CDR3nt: TGTGCCAGCAGCTTAGGCGGGCTGTCGAACACTGAAGCTTTCTTT
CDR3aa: CASSLGGLSNTEAFF

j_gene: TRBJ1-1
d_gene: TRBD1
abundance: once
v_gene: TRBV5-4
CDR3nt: TGTGCCAGCATCCAAGACAGGGGAGGGACTGAAGCTTTCTTT
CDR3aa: CASIQDRGGTEAFF

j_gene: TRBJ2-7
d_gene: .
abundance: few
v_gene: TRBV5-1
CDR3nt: TGCGCCAGCAGCCCCGGACAACACTACGAGCAGTACTTC
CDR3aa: CASSPGQHYEQYF

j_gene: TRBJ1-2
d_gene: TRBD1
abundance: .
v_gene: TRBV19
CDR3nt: TGTGCCAGTAGGAAGACAGGGAACTATGGCTACACCTTC
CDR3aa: CASRKTGNYGYTF

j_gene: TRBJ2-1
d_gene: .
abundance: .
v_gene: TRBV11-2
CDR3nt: TGTGCCAGCAGCTTAGGAGGTCAAACGTTCTTC
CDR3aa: CASSLGGQTFF

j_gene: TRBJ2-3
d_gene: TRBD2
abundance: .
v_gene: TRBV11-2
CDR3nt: TGTGCCAGCACCCTACAGAGGGGCGGGGGGCCGGGGGGCACAGATACGCAGTATTTT
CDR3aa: CASTLQRGGGPGGTDTQYF

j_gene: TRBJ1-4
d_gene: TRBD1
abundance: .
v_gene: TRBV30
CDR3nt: TGTGCCTGGAGGTCACAGGGGATCGCCGGTGAAAAACTGTTTTTT
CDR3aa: CAWRSQGIAGEKLFF

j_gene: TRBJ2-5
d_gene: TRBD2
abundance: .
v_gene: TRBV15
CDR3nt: TGTGCCACCAGCAGAGAGGGAAGCGGGGGCCTGGAAGAGACCCAGTACTTC
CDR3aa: CATSREGSGGLEETQYF

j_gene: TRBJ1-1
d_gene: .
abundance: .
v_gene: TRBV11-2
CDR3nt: TGTGCCAGCAGCTTCCAGGGTATAGCTGAAGCTTTCTTT
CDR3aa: CASSFQGIAEAFF

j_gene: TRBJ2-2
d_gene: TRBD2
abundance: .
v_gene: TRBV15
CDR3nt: TGTGCCACCAGCTCTCCGGTAGCGGGGAACACCGGGGAGCTGTTTTTT
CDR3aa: CATSSPVAGNTGELFF

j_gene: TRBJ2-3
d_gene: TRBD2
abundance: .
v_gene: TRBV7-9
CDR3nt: TGTGCCAGCAGCTTACCTCAGTCGGGACTAGCGTCGTGGGATACGCAGTATTTT
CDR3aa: CASSLPQSGLASWDTQYF